The T cell receptor (gamma chain) under discussion was sequenced for a study of Vδ1+ human thymocytes. Study results and limitations: Bulk repertoire data may be misinterpreted because of unexpected Vdelta2 sequences. Thymic TRG and TRD repertoires appeared highly polyclonal, with Gaussian CDR3 length distributions. TRG sequences recurred across donors, whereas TRD sequences stayed essentially private. Unlike peripheral blood Vdelta1+ controls, thymic delta-chain sequences included about 20% Vdelta2 and few Vdelta3.

Sequences come from RNA converted to cDNA by reverse transcription. The CDR3 regions were amplified by multiplex PCR from V-gene primers to a constant-region primer. TCRdb repeated clone calling on the multiplex PCR reads with CATT. The sample includes 6,500 to 10,000 gamma-chain clones, less than 60% of them seen just once. After alphabeta T cell depletion, CD3+ Vdelta1+ Vdelta2- thymocytes were sorted. On this clone itself: Its antigen is as yet unknown.

CDR1 is GITISATS and CDR2 is ISYDGTV in the germline V gene (reference sequence). The length of the CDR3 is 12 residues. The V gene is listed as TRGV9; no J gene was called. The receptor's source is a girl under three years old who had congenital heart surgery. The sequencing input was Vdelta1+ gamma-delta thymocytes from the thymus. The subset: FACS-sorted CD3+ TCRalphabeta- TCRVdelta1+ TCRVdelta2- thymocytes. The CDR3 DNA sequence: TGTGCCTTGTGGGAGGTGCACTTTGTCCCACTCTTT. Translating gives CALWEVHFVPLF.